A single sample is the source of the 8 T cell receptor beta chains below, sequenced in a study of blood T cell repertoires in COVID-19. Sequencing used immunoSEQ multiplex PCR; TCRdb keeps in-frame clones, though not all of them. The repertoire holds about 410,000 clones, around nine tenths seen once, with around 1.5% in the top ten. Sequencing input: peripheral blood. These receptors came from a woman aged 40 to 50 with COVID-19, enrolled during active disease.

The chain carries TRBV30 and TRBJ1-1, with 10 bases lining up with TRBD1. The J segment lost 11 bases and the V segment lost 2 bases, leaving 11 bases of the junction unmatched. The CDR3 sequence is 14 residues long. CDR1 is GTSNPN, CDR2 SVGIG, per germline (reference sequence). CDR3 nucleotide sequence: TGTGCCTGGAGTACAGACAGGGGGCGTTTGAGGGCTTTCTTT. Amino acid sequence: CAWSTDRGRLRAFF.

V and J are TRBV7-9 and TRBJ2-5, with D unresolved. This CDR3 comprises 18 residues. The V end was cut by 1 base, the J end by 6 bases, with 24 bases between. Germline values: CDR1 SEHNR, CDR2 FQNEAQ (reference sequence). CDR3 sequence reads: CASSLEPQVVASPQTQYF. The CDR3 DNA is TGTGCCAGCAGCTTAGAGCCTCAGGTCGTTGCGTCCCCACAGACCCAGTACTTC.

J is TRBJ1-1 and V is TRBV9; 8 bases fit TRBD1. Germline values: CDR1 SGDLS, CDR2 YYNGEE. Trimming cost V 4 bases and J 4 bases; bases outside gene matches: 12. The CDR3 extends over 16 amino acids. The CDR3 is CASSPELRDRSTEAFF. CDR3 nucleotide sequence: TGTGCCAGCAGCCCGGAATTGCGGGACAGGTCCACTGAAGCTTTCTTT.

The rearrangement joins TRBV15 to TRBJ1-3, with D unclear. The CDR3 has 15 amino acids. Germline CDR1 LNHNV, CDR2 YYDKDF (reference sequence). V was pared by 0 bases and J by 4 bases, with 10 bases between. CDR3 residues: CATSRDNNRGNTIYF. The CDR3 region has the DNA TGTGCCACCAGCAGAGATAATAACCGGGGAAACACCATATATTTT.

This chain uses TRBV7-9 with TRBJ1-6; D gene ambiguous. The CDR3 contains 15 residues. Trimming stripped 0 bases from V and 7 bases from J, with 10 bases between. Germline values: CDR1 SEHNR, CDR2 FQNEAQ (reference sequence). In DNA form, the CDR3 reads TGTGCCAGCAGCTTAGCAGAGGCCGTGAATTCACCCCTCCACTTT. Translation: CASSLAEAVNSPLHF. Combining the CDR3 with reference TRBV7-9 and TRBJ1-6 gives the whole variable domain DTGVSQNPRHKITKRGQNVTFRCDPISEHNRLYWYRQTLGQGPEFLTYFQNEAQLEKSRLLSDRFSAERPKGSFSTLEIQRTEQGDSAMYLCASSLAEAVNSPLHFGNGTRLTVT.

The chain carries TRBV9 and TRBJ1-2; a possible D gene is TRBD1 (6 bases). Trimming removed 4 bases at V and 7 bases at J, with 17 bases between. Germline-derived CDR1 and CDR2 are SGDLS and YYNGEE. This CDR3 spans 14 amino acids. CDR3 sequence reads: CASSPWGGAAGYTF. The CDR3 DNA is TGTGCCAGCAGCCCGTGGGGGGGGGCGGCTGGCTACACCTTC.

A remark on this clone: Other DNA sequences of this sample code for an identical CDR3. The rearrangement uses TRBV28 and TRBJ1-2, with no clear D. This CDR3 has 12 residues. Germline-derived CDR1 and CDR2 are MDHEN and SYDVKM. Trimming removed 2 bases at V and 2 bases at J, with 3 bases between. CDR3 residues: CASSLQNYGYTF. The CDR3 region has the DNA TGTGCCAGCAGTTTACAAAACTATGGCTACACCTTC.

The genes are TRBV7-3 and TRBJ2-3; D might be TRBD2 (6 bases). Germline loops: CDR1 SGHTA, CDR2 FQGTGA. CDR3 length: 14 amino acids. V lost 4 bases and J lost 2, with 10 bases in between. Here the CDR3 DNA reads TGTGCCAGCAGCTACGGGACTTTCACAGATACGCAGTATTTT. Protein product: CASSYGTFTDTQYF.